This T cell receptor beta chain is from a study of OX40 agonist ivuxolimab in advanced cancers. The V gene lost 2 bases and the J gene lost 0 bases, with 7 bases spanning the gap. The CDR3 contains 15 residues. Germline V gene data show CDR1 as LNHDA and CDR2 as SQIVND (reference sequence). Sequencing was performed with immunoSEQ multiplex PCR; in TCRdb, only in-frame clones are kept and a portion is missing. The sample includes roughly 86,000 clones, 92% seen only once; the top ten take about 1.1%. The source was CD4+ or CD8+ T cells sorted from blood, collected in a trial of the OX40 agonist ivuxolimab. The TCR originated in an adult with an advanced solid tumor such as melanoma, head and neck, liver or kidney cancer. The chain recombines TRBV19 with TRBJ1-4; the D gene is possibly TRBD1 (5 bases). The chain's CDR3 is CASSITGATNEKLFF. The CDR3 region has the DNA TGTGCCAGTAGTATAACGGGGGCAACTAATGAAAAACTGTTTTTT.